This T cell receptor beta chain stems from a study of blood T cell repertoires in COVID-19. Study overall: COVID-19 samples collected from the United States, Italy and Spain covered acute and convalescent phases. Sample material is recorded as cDNA or gDNA derived from T cells, B-cell-depleted T cells, or PBMCs.

Germline CDR1 reads SQVTM; CDR2 reads ANQGSEA. The CDR3 contains 11 residues. V was pared by 6 bases and J by 4 bases, with 9 bases between. As handled by the study authors: How many nucleated cells were present was estimated from reference gene primer amplification. Only in-frame clones appear in the TCRdb table, and some are missing; sequencing was by immunoSEQ multiplex PCR. V, J and clone size are taken as reported in that table, and D and trimming were inferred from the DNA itself. The table has about 48,000 clones, 65% to 90% seen once; the top ten hold under 3%. The source is a woman older than 75 with acute or convalescent COVID-19. The V call is TRBV29-1, the J call TRBJ1-1; D perhaps matches TRBD1 (6 bases). The sample taken for sequencing was peripheral blood. CDR3 region: CSVTGSTEAFF. DNA for the CDR3: TGCAGCGTAACAGGGAGCACTGAAGCTTTCTTT.